One sample yielded the 9 T cell receptor beta chains listed below, sequenced in a study of blood T cell repertoires in COVID-19. Generated by immunoSEQ multiplex PCR, the TCRdb table keeps only in-frame clones and is missing some. Of around 80,000 clones detected, about nine tenths appear once; the ten largest clones hold about 9%. Material for sequencing was peripheral blood. These TCRs come from a human donor in a cohort sampled during active COVID-19.

V usage is TRBV3-1 (or the pseudogene TRBV3-2) and J usage is TRBJ1-2; a possible D gene is TRBD1 (5 bases). Germline V CDR1 and CDR2: LGHDT, YNNKEL (reference sequence). The CDR3 extends over 16 amino acids. V shed 0 bases and J shed 1 base, with 12 bases lying between them. The CDR3 here is CASSQDSGGVNYGYTF. The CDR3 DNA reads TGTGCCAGCAGCCAAGATTCGGGGGGGGTTAACTATGGCTACACCTTC.

The rearrangement links TRBV5-8 to TRBJ2-5, with 8 bases aligning to TRBD2. CDR3 length: 18 amino acids. Unmatched junction bases numbered 14, after V lost 4 bases and J lost 0 bases. The germline CDR1 and CDR2 sequences are SGHTS and YDEGEE. The CDR3 sequence: CASSPSLRGGSHQETQYF. The DNA of the CDR3 is TGTGCCAGCAGCCCCTCCCTCCGGGGGGGTTCCCACCAAGAGACCCAGTACTTC.

The chain has TRBV3-1 (or the pseudogene TRBV3-2) and TRBJ1-1; D is ambiguous. The germline gives CDR1 LGHDT, CDR2 YNNKEL (reference sequence). This CDR3 is built from 13 residues. V was cut by 3 bases and J by 4 bases, with 9 bases left in between. The CDR3 is CASSQEQLTEAFF. The CDR3 DNA follows: TGTGCCAGCAGCCAGGAACAGCTCACTGAAGCTTTCTTT.

The chain joins TRBV6-5 to TRBJ1-2; TRBD1 aligns across 10 bases. V shed 2 bases and J 8 bases; nucleotides not matched to a gene: 11. The germline CDR1 and CDR2 sequences are MNHEY and SVGAGI. The CDR3 has 16 amino acids. CDR3 coding DNA: TGTGCCAGCAGTTACCCACTGGGACAGGGGATGAGAGGCTACACCTTC. Its translation: CASSYPLGQGMRGYTF.

This sequence joins TRBV15 and TRBJ2-5; TRBD2 aligns across 7 bases. The CDR3 consists of 14 residues. V was clipped by 6 bases and J by 4 bases; unmatched bases: 8. Germline CDR1 reads LNHNV; CDR2 reads YYDKDF (reference sequence). The CDR3 reads CATSYGGTGETQYF. CDR3 coding DNA: TGTGCCACCAGTTACGGGGGGACTGGAGAGACCCAGTACTTC.

The genes are TRBV19 and TRBJ1-2, with TRBD1 matching over 10 bases. The CDR3 sequence is 14 residues long. Germline CDR1 and CDR2: LNHDA and SQIVND (reference sequence). V gave up 3 bases and J gave up 3 bases; unmatched junction bases: 1. DNA of the CDR3: TGTGCCAGTAGTATCGGGACAGGGGACTATGGCTACACCTTC. It is translated as CASSIGTGDYGYTF.

V gene TRBV24-1 combines with J gene TRBJ2-5, with 7 bases lining up with TRBD2. The CDR3 has 16 amino acids. V dropped 4 bases and J dropped 4; count of bases not matched to a gene: 11. CDR1 KGHDR and CDR2 SFDVKD come from the germline V gene. The CDR3 bases are TGTGCCACCAGTGACCCCAACGCGGGAGAGCGAGAGACCCAGTACTTC. This encodes CATSDPNAGERETQYF.

The chain recombines TRBV6-5 with TRBJ1-1; 8 bases agree with TRBD1. This CDR3 spans 15 amino acids. The V and J ends lost 4 bases and 4 bases, in that order; junction bases with no gene match: 8. Germline CDR1 is MNHEY and CDR2 is SVGAGI. The CDR3 nucleotides read TGTGCCAGCAGTTTGAAGACAGGGGTTGCCACTGAAGCTTTCTTT. This translates into CASSLKTGVATEAFF.

The V and J genes are TRBV6-2 or TRBV6-3 and TRBJ1-1; a weak D match, TRBD1 (5 bases). Trimming left V 5 bases short and J 1 base short, with 11 bases between. Germline loops: CDR1 MNHEY, CDR2 SVGEGT. The CDR3 totals 14 residues. Here the CDR3 reads CASSIPQGNTEAFF. For the CDR3, the DNA is TGTGCCAGCAGTATCCCGCAGGGGAACACTGAAGCTTTCTTT.